The source of this TCR beta chain is a study of CD8 T cells in ankylosing spondylitis. The V and J ends lost 0 bases and 9 bases respectively, with 13 bases between them. The CDR3 length is 14 residues. Looked up from germline, CDR1 is SGHKS and CDR2 is YYEKEE (reference sequence). TCRdb analysed the 5' RACE reads with MiXCR anew, one entry per CDR3 protein. The sample contains about 140,000 distinct CDR3 sequences, about 7.3% of which appear only once. This clonotype appeared many times. What was sequenced was blood, either unsorted or a sorted T cell fraction (not recorded which). The chain combines TRBV5-5 with TRBJ2-1; no definite D call. The receptor's source is a female donor with ankylosing spondylitis or in good health (not recorded which). CDR3 in DNA: TGTGCCAGCAGCTTGGATTCTGGGGTTGGTGAGCAGTTCTTC. Translation gives CASSLDSGVGEQFF.